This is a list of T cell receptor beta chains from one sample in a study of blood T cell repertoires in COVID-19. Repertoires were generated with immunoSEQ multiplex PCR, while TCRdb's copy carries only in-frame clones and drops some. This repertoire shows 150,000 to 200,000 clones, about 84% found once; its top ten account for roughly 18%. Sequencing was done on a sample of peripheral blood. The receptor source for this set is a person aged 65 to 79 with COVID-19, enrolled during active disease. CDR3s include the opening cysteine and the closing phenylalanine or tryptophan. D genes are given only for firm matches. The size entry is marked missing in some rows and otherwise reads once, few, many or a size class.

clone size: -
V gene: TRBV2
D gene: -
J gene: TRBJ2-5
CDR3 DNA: TGTGCCAGCAGGTCACAGGATCCCGAGACCCAGTACTTC
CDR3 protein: CASRSQDPETQYF

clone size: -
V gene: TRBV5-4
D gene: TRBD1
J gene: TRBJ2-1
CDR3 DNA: TGTGCCAGCAGCCCGGCAGGGGGCAATGAGCAGTTCTTC
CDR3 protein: CASSPAGGNEQFF

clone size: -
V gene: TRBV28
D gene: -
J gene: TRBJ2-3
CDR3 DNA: TGTGCCAGCACCAAAAGCGGAACTTGGCCAGATACGCAGTATTTT
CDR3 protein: CASTKSGTWPDTQYF

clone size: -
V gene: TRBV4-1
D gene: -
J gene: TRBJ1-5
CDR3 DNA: TGCGCCAGCAGCCAAGATATGTCCGCGGGGGGGGCGTTGACGGGTCAGCCCCAGCATTTT
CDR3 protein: CASSQDMSAGGALTGQPQHF

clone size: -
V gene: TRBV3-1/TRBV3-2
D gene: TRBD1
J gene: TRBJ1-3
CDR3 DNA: TGTGCCAGCAGCCAAGATAGGACAGGGGTACCCTCTGGAAACACCATATATTTT
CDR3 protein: CASSQDRTGVPSGNTIYF

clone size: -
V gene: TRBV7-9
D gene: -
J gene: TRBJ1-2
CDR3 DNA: TGTGCCAGCAGCTTAGAATCGGGAGGCTACACCTTC
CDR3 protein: CASSLESGGYTF

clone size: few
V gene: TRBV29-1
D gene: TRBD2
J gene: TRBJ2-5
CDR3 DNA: TGCAGCGCCCGGACTAGCGGGGCGGAGACCCAGTACTTC
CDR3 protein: CSARTSGAETQYF

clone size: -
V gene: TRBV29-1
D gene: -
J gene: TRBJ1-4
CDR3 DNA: TGCAGCGTTGAACGGGGAGAAAAACTGTTTTTT
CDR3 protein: CSVERGEKLFF

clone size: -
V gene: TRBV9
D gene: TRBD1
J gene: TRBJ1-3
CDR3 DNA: TGTGCCAGCAGCCAACAGGGGACTGGAAACACCATATATTTT
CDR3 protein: CASSQQGTGNTIYF

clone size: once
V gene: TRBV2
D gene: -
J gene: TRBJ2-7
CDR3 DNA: TGTGCCAGCAAGGAAGTGACAGGCGACTACGAGCAGTACTTC
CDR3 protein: CASKEVTGDYEQYF

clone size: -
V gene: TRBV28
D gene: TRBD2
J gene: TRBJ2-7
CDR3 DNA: TGTGCCAGCAGTTTTACACTAGCGGATCTATCCTACGAGCAGTACTTC
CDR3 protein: CASSFTLADLSYEQYF

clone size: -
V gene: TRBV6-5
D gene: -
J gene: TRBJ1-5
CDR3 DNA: TGTGCCATAGGAGGTAATCAGCCCCAGCATTTT
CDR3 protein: CAIGGNQPQHF

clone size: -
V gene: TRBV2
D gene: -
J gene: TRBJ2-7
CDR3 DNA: TGTGCCAGCACCAGAGAGACCGCGGGTATCTACGAGCAGTACTTC
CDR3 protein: CASTRETAGIYEQYF

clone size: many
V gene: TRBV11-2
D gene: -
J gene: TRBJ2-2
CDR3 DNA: TGTGCCAGCAGCTTAGTAGCCACAGGAGGGAGCACCGGGGAGCTGTTTTTT
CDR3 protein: CASSLVATGGSTGELFF

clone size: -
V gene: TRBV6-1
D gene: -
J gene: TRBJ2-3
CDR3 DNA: TGTGCCAGCAGTGATCTCTCCTCTAGAGATACGCAGTATTTT
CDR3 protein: CASSDLSSRDTQYF

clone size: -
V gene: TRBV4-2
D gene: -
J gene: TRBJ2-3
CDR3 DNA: TGTGCCAGCAGCCAACAGGAAGTGACAGATACGCAGTATTTT
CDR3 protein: CASSQQEVTDTQYF

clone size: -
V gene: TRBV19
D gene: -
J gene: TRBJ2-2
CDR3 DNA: TGTGCCAGCACCGTCCTCAGGGGAGGGGAGCTGTTTTTT
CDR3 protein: CASTVLRGGELFF

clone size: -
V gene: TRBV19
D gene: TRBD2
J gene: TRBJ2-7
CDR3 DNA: TGTGCCAGTAGTATAGACTCCAACCCCGGACTAGTGAACAACGAGCAGTACTTC
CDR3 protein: CASSIDSNPGLVNNEQYF

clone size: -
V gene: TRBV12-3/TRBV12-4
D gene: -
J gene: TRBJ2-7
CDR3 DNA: TGTGCCAGCAGTCGGCAGGCAGAGCAGTACTTC
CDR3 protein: CASSRQAEQYF

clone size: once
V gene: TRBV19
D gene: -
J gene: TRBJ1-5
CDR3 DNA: TGTGCCAGTACCCCAGCGGGGACTCCCCAGCATTTT
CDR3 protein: CASTPAGTPQHF

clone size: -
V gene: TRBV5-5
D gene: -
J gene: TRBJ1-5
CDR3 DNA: TGTGCCAGCAGCTTTGGAGCAGGGAATCAGCCCCAGCATTTT
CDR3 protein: CASSFGAGNQPQHF

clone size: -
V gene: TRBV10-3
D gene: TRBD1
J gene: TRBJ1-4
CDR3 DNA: TGTGCCATCAGTGACCACACAGGGGTAGGGGGTGAAAAACTGTTTTTT
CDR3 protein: CAISDHTGVGGEKLFF

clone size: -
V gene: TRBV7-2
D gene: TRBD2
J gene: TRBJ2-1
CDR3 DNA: TGTGCCAGCAGAGATACTAGCGTAGGGCACAATGAGCAGTTCTTC
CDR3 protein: CASRDTSVGHNEQFF

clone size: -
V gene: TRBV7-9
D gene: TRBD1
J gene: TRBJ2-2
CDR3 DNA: TGTGCCAGCAGCCTACAAAGGACAGGTTATAACACCGGGGAGCTGTTTTTT
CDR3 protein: CASSLQRTGYNTGELFF

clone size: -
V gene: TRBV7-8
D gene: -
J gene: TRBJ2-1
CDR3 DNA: TGTGCCAGCAGGGACTGGGTAGCAATGTCTCAGTTCTTC
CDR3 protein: CASRDWVAMSQFF

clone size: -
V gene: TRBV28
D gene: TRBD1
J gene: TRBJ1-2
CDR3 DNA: TGTGCCAGCAGTTTAACACCGGGACAGACCTTCTATGGCTACACCTTC
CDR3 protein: CASSLTPGQTFYGYTF

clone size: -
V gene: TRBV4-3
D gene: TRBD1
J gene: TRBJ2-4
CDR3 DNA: TGCGCCAGCAGCCACCTACAGGGGGTAGACATTCAGTACTTC
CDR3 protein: CASSHLQGVDIQYF

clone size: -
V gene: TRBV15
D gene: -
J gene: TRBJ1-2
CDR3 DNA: TGTGCCACCAGCAGGGGTGACTCTGACTATGGCTACACCTTC
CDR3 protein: CATSRGDSDYGYTF